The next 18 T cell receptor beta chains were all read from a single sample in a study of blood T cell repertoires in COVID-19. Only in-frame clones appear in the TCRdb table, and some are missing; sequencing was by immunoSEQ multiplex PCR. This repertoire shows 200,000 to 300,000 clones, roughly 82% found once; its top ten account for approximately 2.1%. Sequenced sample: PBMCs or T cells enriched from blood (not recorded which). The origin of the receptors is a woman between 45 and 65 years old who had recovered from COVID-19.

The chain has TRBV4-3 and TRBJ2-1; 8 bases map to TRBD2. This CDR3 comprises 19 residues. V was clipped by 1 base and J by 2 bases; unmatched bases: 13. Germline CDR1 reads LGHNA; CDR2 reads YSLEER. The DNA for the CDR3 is TGCGCCAGCAGCCAAGGGGTGAAGTGGCGGGAGGAACCCTACAATGAGCAGTTCTTC. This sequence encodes CASSQGVKWREEPYNEQFF.

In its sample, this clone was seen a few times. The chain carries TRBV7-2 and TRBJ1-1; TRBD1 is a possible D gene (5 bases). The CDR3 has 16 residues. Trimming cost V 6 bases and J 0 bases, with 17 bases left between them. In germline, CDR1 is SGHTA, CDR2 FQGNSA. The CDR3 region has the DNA TGTGCCAGCAGGACTGTAGGGCGGGGCCTGAACACTGAAGCTTTCTTT. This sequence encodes CASRTVGRGLNTEAFF.

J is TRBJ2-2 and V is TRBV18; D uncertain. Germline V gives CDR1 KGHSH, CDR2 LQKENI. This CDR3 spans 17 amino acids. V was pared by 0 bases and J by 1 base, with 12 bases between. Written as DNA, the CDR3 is TGTGCCAGCTCACCACCGCAAGGCAGGATGAACACCGGGGAGCTGTTTTTT. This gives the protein CASSPPQGRMNTGELFF.

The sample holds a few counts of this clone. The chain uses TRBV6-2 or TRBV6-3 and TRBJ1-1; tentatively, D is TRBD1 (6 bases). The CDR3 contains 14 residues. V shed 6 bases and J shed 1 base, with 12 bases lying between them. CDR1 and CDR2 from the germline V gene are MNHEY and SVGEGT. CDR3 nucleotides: TGTGCCAGCAGCCGAAGACAGGAGAACACTGAAGCTTTCTTT. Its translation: CASSRRQENTEAFF.

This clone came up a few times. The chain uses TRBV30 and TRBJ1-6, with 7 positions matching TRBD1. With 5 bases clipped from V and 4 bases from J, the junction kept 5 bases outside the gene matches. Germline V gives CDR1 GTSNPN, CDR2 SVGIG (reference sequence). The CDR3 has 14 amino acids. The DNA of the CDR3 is TGTGCCTGGGTACAGGGGAATTATAATTCACCCCTCCACTTT. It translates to CAWVQGNYNSPLHF.

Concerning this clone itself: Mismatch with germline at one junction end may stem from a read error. CDR3 nucleotides: TGTGCTAGCAGCTTAGCGCCCGGGGGGGGCGATACGCAGTATTTT. It translates to CASSLAPGGGDTQYF. The J gene is TRBJ2-3, the V gene TRBV7-7, with 8 positions matching TRBD2. In germline, CDR1 is SSHAT, CDR2 FNYEAQ (reference sequence). There are 15 residues in the CDR3.

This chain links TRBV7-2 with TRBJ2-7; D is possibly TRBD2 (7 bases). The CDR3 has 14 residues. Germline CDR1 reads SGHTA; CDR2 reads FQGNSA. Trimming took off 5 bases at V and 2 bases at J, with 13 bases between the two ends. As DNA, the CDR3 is TGTGCCAGCAGCGCCCGGGGGGCCCCCTACGAGCAGTACTTC. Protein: CASSARGAPYEQYF. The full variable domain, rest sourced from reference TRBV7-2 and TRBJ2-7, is GAGVSQSPSNKVTEKGKDVELRCDPISGHTALYWYRQSLGQGLEFLIYFQGNSAPDKSGLPSDRFSAERTGGSVSTLTIQRTQQEDSAVYLCASSARGAPYEQYFGPGTRLTVT.

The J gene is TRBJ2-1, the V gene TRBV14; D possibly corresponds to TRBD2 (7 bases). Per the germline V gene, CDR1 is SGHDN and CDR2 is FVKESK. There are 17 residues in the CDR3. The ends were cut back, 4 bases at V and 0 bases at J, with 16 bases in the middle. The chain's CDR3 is CASSRGGRAHSYNEQFF. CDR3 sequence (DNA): TGTGCCAGCAGCCGAGGGGGGAGGGCTCACTCCTACAATGAGCAGTTCTTC. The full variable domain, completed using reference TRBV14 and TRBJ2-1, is EAGVTQFPSHSVIEKGQTVTLRCDPISGHDNLYWYRRVMGKEIKFLLHFVKESKQDESGMPNNRFLAERTGGTYSTLKVQPAELEDSGVYFCASSRGGRAHSYNEQFFGPGTRLTVL.

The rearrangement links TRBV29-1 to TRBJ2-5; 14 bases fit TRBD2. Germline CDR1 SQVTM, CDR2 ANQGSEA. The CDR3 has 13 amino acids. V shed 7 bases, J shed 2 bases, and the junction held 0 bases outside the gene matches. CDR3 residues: CSGLAGGQETQYF. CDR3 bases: TGCAGCGGACTAGCGGGAGGGCAAGAGACCCAGTACTTC.

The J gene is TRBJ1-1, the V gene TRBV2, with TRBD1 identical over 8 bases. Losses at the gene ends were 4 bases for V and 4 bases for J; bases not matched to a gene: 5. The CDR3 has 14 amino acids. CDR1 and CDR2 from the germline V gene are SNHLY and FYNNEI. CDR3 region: CASSARQGLTEAFF. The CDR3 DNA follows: TGTGCCAGCAGTGCCCGACAGGGGCTCACTGAAGCTTTCTTT.

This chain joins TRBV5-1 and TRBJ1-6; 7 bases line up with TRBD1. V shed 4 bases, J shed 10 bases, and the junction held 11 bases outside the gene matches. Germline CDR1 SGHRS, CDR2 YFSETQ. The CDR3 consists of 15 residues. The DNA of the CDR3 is TGCGCCAGCAGCCAAGGACAGGTGAAGGACTCACCCCTCCACTTT. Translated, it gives CASSQGQVKDSPLHF. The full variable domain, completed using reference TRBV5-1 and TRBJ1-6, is KAGVTQTPRYLIKTRGQQVTLSCSPISGHRSVSWYQQTPGQGLQFLFEYFSETQRNKGNFPGRFSGRQFSNSRSEMNVSTLELGDSALYLCASSQGQVKDSPLHFGNGTRLTVT.

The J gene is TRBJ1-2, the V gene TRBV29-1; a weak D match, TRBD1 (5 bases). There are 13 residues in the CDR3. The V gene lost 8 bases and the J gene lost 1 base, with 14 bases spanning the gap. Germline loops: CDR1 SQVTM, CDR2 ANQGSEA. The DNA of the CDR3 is TGCAGCTCCACTGGCGGGGGTAACTATGGCTACACCTTC. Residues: CSSTGGGNYGYTF.

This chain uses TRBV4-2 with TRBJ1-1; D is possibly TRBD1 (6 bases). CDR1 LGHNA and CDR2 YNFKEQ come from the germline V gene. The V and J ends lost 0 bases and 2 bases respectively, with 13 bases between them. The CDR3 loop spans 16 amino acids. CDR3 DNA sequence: TGTGCCAGCAGCCAAGAAGGTCCAGGGACAAACACTGAAGCTTTCTTT. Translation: CASSQEGPGTNTEAFF.

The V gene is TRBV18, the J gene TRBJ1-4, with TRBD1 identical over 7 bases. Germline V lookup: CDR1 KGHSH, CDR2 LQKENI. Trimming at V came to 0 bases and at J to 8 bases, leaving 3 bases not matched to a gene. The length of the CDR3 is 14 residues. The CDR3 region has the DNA TGTGCCAGCTCACCACCGGGACAGCCCGAAAAACTGTTTTTT. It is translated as CASSPPGQPEKLFF.

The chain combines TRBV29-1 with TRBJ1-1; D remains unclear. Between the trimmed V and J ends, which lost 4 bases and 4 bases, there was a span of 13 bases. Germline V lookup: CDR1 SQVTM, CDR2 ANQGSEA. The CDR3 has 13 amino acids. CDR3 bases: TGCAGCGTTGTTCGACTCTTGTCCACTGAAGCTTTCTTT. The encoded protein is CSVVRLLSTEAFF.

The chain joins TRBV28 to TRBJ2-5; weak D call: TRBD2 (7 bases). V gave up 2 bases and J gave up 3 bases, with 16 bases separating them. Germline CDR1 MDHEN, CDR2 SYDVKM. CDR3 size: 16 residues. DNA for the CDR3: TGTGCCAGCAGTTTACGGCGGGGGCGCAGGGAAGAGACCCAGTACTTC. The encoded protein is CASSLRRGRREETQYF.

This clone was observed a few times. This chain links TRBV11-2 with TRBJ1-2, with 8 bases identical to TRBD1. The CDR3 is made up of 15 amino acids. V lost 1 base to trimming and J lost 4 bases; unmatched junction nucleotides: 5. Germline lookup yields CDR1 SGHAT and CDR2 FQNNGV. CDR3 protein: CASSLVVQGGYGYTF. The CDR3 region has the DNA TGTGCCAGCAGCTTAGTAGTACAGGGGGGCTATGGCTACACCTTC.

CDR3: CAISEYRGLSTEAFF. The CDR3 region has the DNA TGTGCCATCAGTGAGTACAGGGGATTAAGCACTGAAGCTTTCTTT. This chain joins TRBV10-3 and TRBJ1-1; 7 bases align to TRBD1. With 1 base clipped from V and 4 bases from J, the junction kept 6 bases outside the gene matches. Germline CDR1 is ENHRY and CDR2 is SYGVKD. This CDR3 is built from 15 residues.